This T cell receptor (beta chain) is from a study of blood T cell repertoires in COVID-19 (dated by TCRdb to 2018 to 2021). Context from the whole study: Samples covering the acute and convalescent phases of COVID-19 were provided by collaborators in the United States, Italy and Spain. The prospective study material was composed of cDNA or gDNA derived from T cells, B-cell-depleted T cells, or PBMCs. Subjects who had been exposed to COVID-19, were actively infected with it, or had recovered from it provided the deeply sampled blood TCRbeta repertoires that made up the dataset. A freely available public database, intended as a resource for researchers studying the immune response to SARS-CoV-2, is where the repertoires were released. Samples came from the ongoing ImmuneRACE study (first 160 participants) plus 1,254 subjects from 6 global collaborators. The sample metadata nearly always contained a de-identified subject ID, COVID-19 status, age in years and sex. Where available, HLA class I and class II types were taken from metadata supplied by the sample provider and were not determined by assay-based typing.

Overall results and qualifications from the work: The quantity of clinical and demographic metadata differed by source and by participant and was supplied without curation.

The collaborating institutions used their own protocols to collect whole blood in K2EDTA tubes. For TCRbeta analysis, collaborator samples were shipped as frozen whole blood, as isolated PBMCs, or as DNA extracted from either sample type. With respect to this clone: There is no known antigen for this receptor. Per-base quality was not reported, and no clone a single base away is much larger than it.

V loses 4 bases, J loses 3 bases, and the germline ends lie 9 bases apart. According to the germline V gene (reference sequence), CDR1 reads LNHNV and CDR2 reads YYDKDF. The CDR3 has 14 amino acids, counting the end cysteine and phenylalanine. CDR3 DNA is the only sequence kept; it has 42 bases, read in frame from the first base. TCRbeta CDR3 regions were amplified from genomic DNA using the immunoSEQ Assay, a bias-controlled multiplex PCR. As for how the authors treated the data: Nucleated cell counts per sample were estimated from amplification of reference gene primers within the assay. Sequence reads were collapsed and filtered to measure the absolute abundance of every unique TCRbeta CDR3 rearrangement. For each sample, productive Simpson clonality was calculated by taking the square root of Simpson's diversity index across productive rearrangements. TCRdb obtained this table from immuneACCESS and retained in-frame rearrangements with V and J assigned. These tables miss some clones; where compared with another copy, unresolved V genes account for less than half of the shortfall, and the remainder is unexplained. V, J and clone size were drawn from that table, and D and trimming were deduced from the DNA. The sample table shows approximately 98,000 clones, and around 64% are seen once. Less than 2% of the sample goes to the ten largest clones.

The rearrangement combines TRBV15 with TRBJ1-4; TRBD1 is a possible D gene, resting on 5 matching bases. The sample taken for sequencing was peripheral blood. The TCR was taken from a woman aged 40 to 55 with acute or convalescent COVID-19. The base sequence is TGTGCCACCAGCAATTCAGGGTCTAATGAAAAACTGTTTTTT. This is translated as CATSNSGSNEKLFF.